Following are 29 T cell receptor beta chains from one sample sequenced in a study of shared clonotypes between healthy human individuals. Method: immunoSEQ multiplex PCR; TCRdb's copy keeps in-frame clones and lacks some. The repertoire consists of 1,400,000 or so clones, with around 98.5% occurring once and the leading ten covering approximately 0.4%. Material: naive CD4+ T cells sorted from blood. Subset specified: CD45RA+ positively selected. The source is a man under 40 in good health.

The chain is built from TRBV10-3 and TRBJ2-4; TRBD1 matches at 12 bases. This CDR3 is 18 amino acids long. V was pared by 5 bases and J by 0 bases, with 8 bases of the junction left unmatched. Looked up from germline, CDR1 is ENHRY and CDR2 is SYGVKD. CDR3 loop: CAISPGQGARIAKNIQYF. The CDR3 nucleotides read TGTGCCATCAGTCCGGGACAGGGGGCCCGTATAGCCAAAAACATTCAGTACTTC.

This chain connects TRBV5-6 to TRBJ1-5, with D possibly matching TRBD1 (5 bases). V was pared by 4 bases and J by 3 bases, with 14 bases between. CDR1 is SGHDT, CDR2 YYEEEE, per germline. The CDR3 consists of 15 residues. CDR3 bases: TGTGCCAGCAGCGCGTTCTGGGGGGACAATCAGCCCCAGCATTTT. Translating gives CASSAFWGDNQPQHF.

This chain joins TRBV4-1 and TRBJ2-3, with 10 bases identical to TRBD2. Germline V gene sequence: CDR1 MGHRA, CDR2 YSYEKL. Unmatched junction bases numbered 8, after V lost 1 base and J lost 10 bases. CDR3 length: 15 residues. The CDR3 here is CASSQVAGGPASQYF. In DNA, the CDR3 is TGCGCCAGCAGCCAAGTAGCGGGAGGACCTGCTTCGCAGTATTTT.

The V call is TRBV5-4, the J call TRBJ1-5; tentative D call: TRBD1 (5 bases). The CDR3 sequence is 14 residues long. Germline CDR1 reads SGHNT; CDR2 reads YYREEE (reference sequence). V lost 1 base and J lost 9, with 14 bases in between. Written as DNA, the CDR3 is TGTGCCAGCAGCTTGCGGGGGGTCGATGGGCCCCAGCATTTT. This sequence encodes CASSLRGVDGPQHF.

This clone was picked up one time. Within the sample, other DNA sequences also encode this same CDR3. The chain employs TRBV28 and TRBJ1-2; D is possibly TRBD1 (6 bases). Germline V gene data show CDR1 as MDHEN and CDR2 as SYDVKM. This CDR3 contains 15 residues. Trimming pared 4 bases from V and 1 base from J, leaving 13 bases between. The CDR3 reads CASSSPGQVNYGYTF. The DNA for the CDR3 is TGTGCCAGCAGTTCGCCGGGACAAGTTAACTATGGCTACACCTTC.

The chain has TRBV19 and TRBJ1-4; maybe TRBD1 (5 bases). There are 15 residues in the CDR3. CDR1 is LNHDA, CDR2 SQIVND, per germline (reference sequence). With 5 bases removed from V and 8 bases from J, the gap between germline ends came to 18 bases. In DNA, the CDR3 is TGTGCCAGTAGTCCTGGGAGGGCAGGGCACGAAAAACTGTTTTTT. Translated: CASSPGRAGHEKLFF. The complete variable domain, with remaining parts taken from reference TRBV19 and TRBJ1-4, reads DGGITQSPKYLFRKEGQNVTLSCEQNLNHDAMYWYRQDPGQGLRLIYYSQIVNDFQKGDIAEGYSVSREKKESFPLTVTSAQKNPTAFYLCASSPGRAGHEKLFFGSGTQLSVL.

The chain joins TRBV5-1 to TRBJ2-1; D is unresolved. CDR1 and CDR2 (germline): SGHRS, YFSETQ. With 4 bases removed from V and 7 bases from J, the gap between germline ends came to 18 bases. This CDR3 region has 15 residues. The CDR3 nucleotides are TGCGCCAGCAGCCAGGACCGGGCCCCACGAAATGAGCAGTTCTTC. It translates to CASSQDRAPRNEQFF. The full variable domain, with the rest looked up from reference TRBV5-1 and TRBJ2-1, is KAGVTQTPRYLIKTRGQQVTLSCSPISGHRSVSWYQQTPGQGLQFLFEYFSETQRNKGNFPGRFSGRQFSNSRSEMNVSTLELGDSALYLCASSQDRAPRNEQFFGPGTRLTVL.

This clone was found once. The CDR3 DNA sequence: TGTGCCAGCAGCTACGACCGAGATATGGGGATTACCTTC. Its translation is CASSYDRDMGITF. The chain employs TRBV7-2 and TRBJ1-2; D is ambiguous. V was pared by 4 bases and J by 14 bases, with 20 bases between. Germline V CDR1 and CDR2: SGHTA, FQGNSA. This CDR3 contains 13 residues.

The V call is TRBV29-1, the J call TRBJ2-7; 8 bases fit TRBD2. The CDR3 covers 15 residues. CDR1 is SQVTM, CDR2 ANQGSEA, per germline. The trim removed 4 bases at V and 1 base at J, leaving 9 bases unmatched. The CDR3 sequence: CSVGGLAGWSYEQYF. The CDR3 DNA is TGCAGCGTTGGGGGCCTAGCGGGCTGGTCCTACGAGCAGTACTTC.

V usage is TRBV28 and J usage is TRBJ1-2; D not certain. The germline V gene has CDR1 MDHEN and CDR2 SYDVKM. The CDR3 runs to 13 residues. The ends were cut back, 3 bases at V and 6 bases at J, with 11 bases in the middle. CDR3 residues: CASSFGVVNGYTF. The DNA for the CDR3 is TGTGCCAGCAGTTTTGGGGTCGTTAATGGCTACACCTTC.

This chain links TRBV19 with TRBJ1-1; weak D call: TRBD1 (6 bases). CDR3 length: 17 amino acids. V shed 4 bases and J shed 1 base, with 19 bases lying between them. The germline V gene has CDR1 LNHDA and CDR2 SQIVND (reference sequence). The CDR3 nucleotides are TGTGCCAGTAGTAGATGGGGGCAGGGAGGCTGGAACACTGAAGCTTTCTTT. The encoded protein is CASSRWGQGGWNTEAFF.

V usage is TRBV4-3 and J usage is TRBJ2-3; D assignment may be TRBD1 or TRBD2 (6 bases each). Trimming shortened V by 1 base and J by 4 bases, and 21 bases separated the two germline ends. This CDR3 is built from 18 residues. Per germline, CDR1 LGHNA and CDR2 YSLEER. CDR3 DNA: TGCGCCAGCAGCCAAGGTTGGGGGCTGGCGGGAAGTCCAGATACGCAGTATTTT. Its translation: CASSQGWGLAGSPDTQYF.

The CDR3 DNA follows: TGTGCCAGCAGTCGCTCCGGGACTAGCTACAATGAGCAGTTCTTC. Its protein product is CASSRSGTSYNEQFF. The chain has TRBV6-4 and TRBJ2-1; TRBD2 aligns across 8 bases. Losses at the gene ends were 5 bases for V and 3 bases for J; bases not matched to a gene: 6. This CDR3 is built from 15 residues. In germline, CDR1 is MRHNA, CDR2 SNTAGT.

With regard to this clone: Other DNA sequences in the same sample also yield this CDR3. The chain carries TRBV5-1 and TRBJ2-7; no firm D call. The V end was cut by 0 bases, the J end by 3 bases, with 7 bases between. Germline V gene sequence: CDR1 SGHRS, CDR2 YFSETQ. The length of the CDR3 is 13 residues. As DNA, the CDR3 is TGCGCCAGCAGCTTGGTTGGGGACTACGAGCAGTACTTC. Encoded protein: CASSLVGDYEQYF.

This clone was detected only once. This chain connects TRBV19 to TRBJ2-3, with 10 bases lining up with TRBD2. CDR3 length equals 11 residues. From germline, CDR1 is LNHDA and CDR2 SQIVND (reference sequence). The CDR3 here is CASGRLDTQYF. Written as DNA, the CDR3 is TGTGCTAGCGGGAGGTTGGATACGCAGTATTTT.

The rearrangement links TRBV29-1 to TRBJ2-7, with 11 nucleotides matching TRBD2. V dropped 0 bases and J dropped 4; count of bases not matched to a gene: 11. Germline loops: CDR1 SQVTM, CDR2 ANQGSEA. This CDR3 is built from 17 residues. As DNA, the CDR3 is TGCAGCGTTGAAGATCTAACTAGACTAGCGGGATTTTACGAGCAGTACTTC. It codes for CSVEDLTRLAGFYEQYF.

This CDR3 reads CASSVEVTFYSGNTIYF. The DNA of the CDR3 is TGTGCCAGCAGCGTAGAAGTGACTTTCTACTCTGGAAACACCATATATTTT. The V call is TRBV9, the J call TRBJ1-3; no definite D call. V lost 0 bases and J 0 bases, leaving 13 bases between the germline ends. This CDR3 spans 17 amino acids. CDR1 and CDR2 from the germline V gene are SGDLS and YYNGEE.

The chain combines TRBV11-2 with TRBJ1-2; D is perhaps TRBD1 (5 bases). CDR1 is SGHAT, CDR2 FQNNGV, per germline. CDR3 length: 13 residues. The ends were cut back, 0 bases at V and 4 bases at J, with 6 bases in the middle. The chain's CDR3 is CASSLDRAYGYTF. CDR3 bases: TGTGCCAGCAGCTTAGACAGGGCCTATGGCTACACCTTC.

The CDR3 DNA reads TGCAGCACCATTACCACCTCGGATGAAGCTTTCTTT. Translation: CSTITTSDEAFF. This sequence joins TRBV29-1 and TRBJ1-1; D not resolved. The CDR3 totals 12 residues. Germline V gene lookup returns CDR1 SQVTM and CDR2 ANQGSEA. V was cut by 8 bases and J by 7 bases, with 17 bases left in between.

The chain has TRBV4-1 and TRBJ1-5; 8 bases are shared with TRBD1. Germline values: CDR1 MGHRA, CDR2 YSYEKL. This CDR3 region has 15 residues. V gave up 4 bases and J gave up 0 bases; unmatched junction bases: 2. CDR3 nucleotide sequence: TGCGCCAGCAGCCCAGGGGGCGGTAGCAATCAGCCCCAGCATTTT. It is translated as CASSPGGGSNQPQHF.

The V gene is TRBV18, the J gene TRBJ2-5; D remains unclear. Germline CDR1 reads KGHSH; CDR2 reads LQKENI. The CDR3 covers 13 residues. Deletions cut 6 bases from V and 3 bases from J, with 11 bases between. The CDR3 bases are TGTGCCAGCTCCCTTAGTCAGGAAGAGACCCAGTACTTC. It translates to CASSLSQEETQYF. Full variable domain (missing parts from reference TRBV18 and TRBJ2-5): NAGVMQNPRHLVRRRGQEARLRCSPMKGHSHVYWYRQLPEEGLKFMVYLQKENIIDESGMPKERFSAEFPKEGPSILRIQQVVRGDSAAYFCASSLSQEETQYFGPGTRLLVL.

This chain connects TRBV5-1 to TRBJ1-1, with 7 positions matching TRBD1. Germline V gives CDR1 SGHRS, CDR2 YFSETQ. V gave up 7 bases and J gave up 0 bases; unmatched junction bases: 12. The CDR3 covers 16 residues. The CDR3 region is CASQAPTGPMNTEAFF. In DNA form, the CDR3 reads TGCGCCAGCCAAGCCCCGACAGGGCCAATGAACACTGAAGCTTTCTTT. The variable domain in full, completed from reference TRBV5-1 and TRBJ1-1, reads KAGVTQTPRYLIKTRGQQVTLSCSPISGHRSVSWYQQTPGQGLQFLFEYFSETQRNKGNFPGRFSGRQFSNSRSEMNVSTLELGDSALYLCASQAPTGPMNTEAFFGQGTRLTVV.

A remark on this clone: In the same sample, other DNA sequences code for this CDR3. The chain employs TRBV6-4 and TRBJ2-7; D is unresolved. CDR3 length: 8 residues. With 9 bases removed from V and 4 bases from J, the gap between germline ends came to 1 base. Germline V gene data show CDR1 as MRHNA and CDR2 as SNTAGT. CDR3 in amino acids: CARYEQYF. In DNA, the CDR3 is TGTGCCAGATACGAGCAGTACTTC.

The chain recombines TRBV18 with TRBJ2-1; a possible D gene is TRBD1 (6 bases). The V and J ends lost 5 bases and 2 bases respectively, with 16 bases between them. The CDR3 has 16 amino acids. The V gene's germline CDR1 is KGHSH and CDR2 LQKENI. The chain's CDR3 is CASSSLYREAYNEQFF. In DNA form, the CDR3 reads TGTGCCAGCTCATCTCTATACAGGGAAGCCTACAATGAGCAGTTCTTC.

The chain is built from TRBV15 and TRBJ2-2; D is uncertain. Germline V gives CDR1 LNHNV, CDR2 YYDKDF (reference sequence). V dropped 0 bases and J dropped 4 bases, with 12 bases sitting between them. CDR3 length: 16 residues. In nucleotides, the CDR3 is TGTGCCACCAGCAGAGATCTTAGGCTAACCACCGGGGAGCTGTTTTTT. Amino acids: CATSRDLRLTTGELFF.

This chain uses TRBV7-2 with TRBJ2-5, with TRBD2 matching over 10 bases. The CDR3 length is 16 residues. The V and J ends lost 6 bases and 7 bases, in that order; junction bases with no gene match: 14. CDR1 and CDR2 (germline): SGHTA, FQGNSA. CDR3 bases: TGTGCCAGCAGACTCATCCCGGGACTAGCGCCAGGGACCCAGTACTTC. Its protein is CASRLIPGLAPGTQYF. The whole variable domain, filled in from reference TRBV7-2 and TRBJ2-5, reads GAGVSQSPSNKVTEKGKDVELRCDPISGHTALYWYRQSLGQGLEFLIYFQGNSAPDKSGLPSDRFSAERTGGSVSTLTIQRTQQEDSAVYLCASRLIPGLAPGTQYFGPGTRLLVL.

Here the CDR3 DNA reads TGTGCCAGCAGCCAGACTAGCGGGAGCGAGCAGTACTTC. It translates to CASSQTSGSEQYF. The V gene is TRBV9, the J gene TRBJ2-7, with 12 bases lining up with TRBD2. The CDR3 is made up of 13 amino acids. The trim removed 4 bases at V and 6 bases at J, leaving 2 bases unmatched. Germline CDR1 is SGDLS and CDR2 is YYNGEE.

CDR3 in amino acids: CASGVGQGGKLFF. The CDR3 DNA reads TGTGCCAGCGGGGTAGGACAGGGGGGTAAACTGTTTTTT. This rearrangement joins TRBV28 to TRBJ1-4; 10 bases are shared with TRBD1. The CDR3 extends over 13 amino acids. Germline V CDR1 and CDR2: MDHEN, SYDVKM. The trim removed 8 bases at V and 11 bases at J, leaving 8 bases unmatched.

This chain uses TRBV19 with TRBJ2-6; 10 bases line up with TRBD1. The ends lost 4 bases at V and 3 bases at J; junction bases unmatched: 9. Per the germline V gene, CDR1 is LNHDA and CDR2 is SQIVND (reference sequence). The CDR3 is 18 residues long. CDR3 region: CASSTPTGGIFGANVLTF. In nucleotides, the CDR3 is TGTGCCAGTAGTACCCCGACAGGGGGCATTTTTGGGGCCAACGTCCTGACTTTC.